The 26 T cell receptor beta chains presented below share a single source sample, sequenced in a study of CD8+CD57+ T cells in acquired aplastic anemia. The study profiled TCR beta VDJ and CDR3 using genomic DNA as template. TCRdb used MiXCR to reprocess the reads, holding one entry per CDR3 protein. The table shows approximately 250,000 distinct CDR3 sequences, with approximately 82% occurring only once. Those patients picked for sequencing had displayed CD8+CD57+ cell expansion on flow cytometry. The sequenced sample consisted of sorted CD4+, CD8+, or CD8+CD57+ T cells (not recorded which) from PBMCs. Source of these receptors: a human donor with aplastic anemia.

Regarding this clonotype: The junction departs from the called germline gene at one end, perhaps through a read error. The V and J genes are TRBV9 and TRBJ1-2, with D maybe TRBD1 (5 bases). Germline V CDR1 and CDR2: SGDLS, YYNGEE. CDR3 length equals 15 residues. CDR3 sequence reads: CASSVPGGDVAKNAF. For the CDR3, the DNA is TGTGCCAGCAGCGTCCCGGGGGGTGACGTAGCTAAAAACGCCTTC.

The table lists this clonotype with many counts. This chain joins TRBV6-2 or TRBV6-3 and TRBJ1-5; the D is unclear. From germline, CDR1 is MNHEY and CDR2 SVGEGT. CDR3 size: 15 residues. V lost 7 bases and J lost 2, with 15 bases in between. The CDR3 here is CASTPRGKGNQPQHF. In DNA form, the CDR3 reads TGTGCCAGCACCCCGCGGGGAAAAGGCAATCAGCCCCAGCATTTT.

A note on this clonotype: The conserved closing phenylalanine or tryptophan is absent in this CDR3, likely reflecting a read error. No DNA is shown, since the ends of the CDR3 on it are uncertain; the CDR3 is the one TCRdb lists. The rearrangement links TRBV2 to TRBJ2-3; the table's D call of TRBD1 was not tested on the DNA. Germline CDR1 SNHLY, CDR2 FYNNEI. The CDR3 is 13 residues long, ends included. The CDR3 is CASGDGGTATLYI.

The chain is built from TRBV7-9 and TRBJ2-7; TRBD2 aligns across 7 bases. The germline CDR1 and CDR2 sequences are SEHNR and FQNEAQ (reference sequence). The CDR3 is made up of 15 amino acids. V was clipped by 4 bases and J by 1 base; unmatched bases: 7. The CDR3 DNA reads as TGTGCCAGCAGCTACGGAGCGGGACCATCCTACGAGCAGTACTTC. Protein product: CASSYGAGPSYEQYF.

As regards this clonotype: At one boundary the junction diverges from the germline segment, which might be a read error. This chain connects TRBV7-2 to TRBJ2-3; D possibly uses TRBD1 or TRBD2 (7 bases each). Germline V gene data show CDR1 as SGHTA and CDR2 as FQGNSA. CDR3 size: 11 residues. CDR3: CASSVTGRDDF. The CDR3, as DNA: TGTGCCAGCAGCGTGACAGGGAGGGACGACTTT.

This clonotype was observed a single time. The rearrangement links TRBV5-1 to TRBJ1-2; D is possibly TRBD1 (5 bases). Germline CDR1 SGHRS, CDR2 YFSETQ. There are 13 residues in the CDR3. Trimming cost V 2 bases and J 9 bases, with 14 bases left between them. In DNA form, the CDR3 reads TGCGCCAGCAGCTTAGGCAGGGCAGGTTGCTACACCTTC. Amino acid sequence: CASSLGRAGCYTF.

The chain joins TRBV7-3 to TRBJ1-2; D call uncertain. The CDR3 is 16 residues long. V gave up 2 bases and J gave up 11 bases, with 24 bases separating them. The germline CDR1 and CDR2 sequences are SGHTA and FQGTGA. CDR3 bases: TGTGCCAGCAGCTTACGGCAGACGGGCAAGACCGAAGCTTACACCTTC. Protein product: CASSLRQTGKTEAYTF.

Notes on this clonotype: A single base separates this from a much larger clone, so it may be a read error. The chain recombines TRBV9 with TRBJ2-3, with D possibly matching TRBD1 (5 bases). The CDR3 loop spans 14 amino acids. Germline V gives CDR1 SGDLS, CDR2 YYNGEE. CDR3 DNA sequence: TGTGCCAGCAGCGCCGACAGCGCCTCCGATAATTCACATTTT. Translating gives CASSADSASDNSHF.

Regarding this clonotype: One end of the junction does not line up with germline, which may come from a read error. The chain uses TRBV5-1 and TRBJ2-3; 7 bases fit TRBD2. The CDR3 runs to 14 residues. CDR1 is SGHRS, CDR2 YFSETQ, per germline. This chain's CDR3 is CASSLGEGGYTQYF. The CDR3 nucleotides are TGTGCCAGCAGCTTAGGGGAGGGCGGCTATACGCAGTATTTT.

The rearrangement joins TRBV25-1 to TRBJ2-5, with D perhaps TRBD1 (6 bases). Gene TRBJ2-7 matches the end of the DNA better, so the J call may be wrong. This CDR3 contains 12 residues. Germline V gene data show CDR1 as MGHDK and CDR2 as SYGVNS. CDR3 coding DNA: TGTGCCAGCAGCCGGGACACCTACGAGCAGTACTTC. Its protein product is CASSRDTYEQYF.

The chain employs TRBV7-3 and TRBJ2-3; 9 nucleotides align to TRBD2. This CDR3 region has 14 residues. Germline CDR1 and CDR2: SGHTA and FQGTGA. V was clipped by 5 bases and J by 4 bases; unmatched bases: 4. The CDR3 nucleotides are TGTGCCAGCAGCCCTAGGACTAGCGCAGATACGCAGTATTTT. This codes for CASSPRTSADTQYF.

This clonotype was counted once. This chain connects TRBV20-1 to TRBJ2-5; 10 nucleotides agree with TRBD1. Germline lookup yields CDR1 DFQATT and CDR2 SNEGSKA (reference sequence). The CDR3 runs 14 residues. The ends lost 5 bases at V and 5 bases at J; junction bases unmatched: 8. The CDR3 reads CSAAHPGQGETQYF. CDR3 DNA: TGCAGTGCTGCTCACCCGGGACAGGGGGAGACCCAGTACTTC.

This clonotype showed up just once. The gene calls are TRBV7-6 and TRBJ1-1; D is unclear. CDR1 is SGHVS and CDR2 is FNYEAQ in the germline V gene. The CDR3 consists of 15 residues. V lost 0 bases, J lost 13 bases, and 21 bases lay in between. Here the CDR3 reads CASSLAHATKDTHFF. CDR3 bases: TGTGCCAGCAGCTTAGCCCACGCAACAAAAGATACCCATTTCTTT.

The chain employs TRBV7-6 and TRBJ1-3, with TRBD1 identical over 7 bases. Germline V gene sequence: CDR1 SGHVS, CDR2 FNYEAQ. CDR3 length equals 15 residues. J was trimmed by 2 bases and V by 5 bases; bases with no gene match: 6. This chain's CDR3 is CASSQQGSTGNTIYF. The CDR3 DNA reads TGTGCCAGCAGCCAACAGGGGAGCACTGGAAACACCATATATTTT.

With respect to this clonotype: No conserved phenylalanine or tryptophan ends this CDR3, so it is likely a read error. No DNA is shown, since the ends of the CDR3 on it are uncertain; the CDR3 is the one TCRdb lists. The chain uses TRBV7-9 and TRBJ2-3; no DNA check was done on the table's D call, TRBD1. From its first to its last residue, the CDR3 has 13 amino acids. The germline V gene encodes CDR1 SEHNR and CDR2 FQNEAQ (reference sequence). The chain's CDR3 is CASGYGPDGTALS.

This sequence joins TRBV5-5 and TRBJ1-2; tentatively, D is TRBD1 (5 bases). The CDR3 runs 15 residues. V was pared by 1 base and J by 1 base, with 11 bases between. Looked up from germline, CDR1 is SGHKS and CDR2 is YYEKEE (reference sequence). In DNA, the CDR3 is TGTGCCAGCAGCTTGCGTAGGGACGATAACTATGGCTACACCTTC. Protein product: CASSLRRDDNYGYTF.

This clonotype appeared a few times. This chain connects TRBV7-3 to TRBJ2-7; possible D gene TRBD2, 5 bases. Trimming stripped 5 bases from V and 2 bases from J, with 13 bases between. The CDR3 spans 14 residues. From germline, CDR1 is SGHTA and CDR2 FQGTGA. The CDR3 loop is CASSGRGVAYEQYF. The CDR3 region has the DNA TGTGCCAGCAGCGGCCGGGGAGTAGCCTACGAGCAGTACTTC.

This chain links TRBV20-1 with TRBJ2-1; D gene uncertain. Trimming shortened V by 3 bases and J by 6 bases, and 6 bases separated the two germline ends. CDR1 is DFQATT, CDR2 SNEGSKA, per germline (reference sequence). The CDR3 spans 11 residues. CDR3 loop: CSASRSNEQFF. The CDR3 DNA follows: TGCAGTGCTAGTCGGTCCAATGAGCAGTTCTTC.

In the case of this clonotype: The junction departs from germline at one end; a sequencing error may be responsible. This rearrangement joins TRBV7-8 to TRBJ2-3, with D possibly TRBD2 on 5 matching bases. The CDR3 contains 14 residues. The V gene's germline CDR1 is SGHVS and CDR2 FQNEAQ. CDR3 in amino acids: CASSLELGGGPDKF. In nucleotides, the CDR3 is TGTGCCAGCAGCTTGGAACTAGGTGGAGGTCCCGATAAGTTT.

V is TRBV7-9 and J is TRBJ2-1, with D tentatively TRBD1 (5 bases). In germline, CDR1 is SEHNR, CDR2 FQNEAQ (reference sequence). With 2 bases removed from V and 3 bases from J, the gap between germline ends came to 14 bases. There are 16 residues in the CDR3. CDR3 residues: CASSLSSRDRYNEQFF. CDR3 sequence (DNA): TGTGCCAGCAGCTTAAGTTCCAGGGATCGCTACAATGAGCAGTTCTTC.

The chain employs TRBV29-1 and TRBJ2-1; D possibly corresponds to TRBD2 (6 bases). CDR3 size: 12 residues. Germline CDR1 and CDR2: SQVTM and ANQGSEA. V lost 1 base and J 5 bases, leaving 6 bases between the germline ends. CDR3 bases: TGCAGCGTTGAAGGGACTAACAATGAGCAGTTCTTC. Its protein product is CSVEGTNNEQFF.

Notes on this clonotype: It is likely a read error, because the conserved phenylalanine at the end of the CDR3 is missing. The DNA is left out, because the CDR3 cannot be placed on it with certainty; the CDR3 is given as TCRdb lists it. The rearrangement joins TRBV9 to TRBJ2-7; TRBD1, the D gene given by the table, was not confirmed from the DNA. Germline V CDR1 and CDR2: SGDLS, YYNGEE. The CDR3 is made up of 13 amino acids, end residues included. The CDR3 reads CASSEGGAGTDNL.

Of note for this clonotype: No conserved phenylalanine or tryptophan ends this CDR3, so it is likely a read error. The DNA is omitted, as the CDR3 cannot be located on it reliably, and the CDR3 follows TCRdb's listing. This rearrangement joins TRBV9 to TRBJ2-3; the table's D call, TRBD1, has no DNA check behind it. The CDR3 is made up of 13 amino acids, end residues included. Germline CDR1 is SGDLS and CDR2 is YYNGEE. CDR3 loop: CASKKGRDRGYEL.

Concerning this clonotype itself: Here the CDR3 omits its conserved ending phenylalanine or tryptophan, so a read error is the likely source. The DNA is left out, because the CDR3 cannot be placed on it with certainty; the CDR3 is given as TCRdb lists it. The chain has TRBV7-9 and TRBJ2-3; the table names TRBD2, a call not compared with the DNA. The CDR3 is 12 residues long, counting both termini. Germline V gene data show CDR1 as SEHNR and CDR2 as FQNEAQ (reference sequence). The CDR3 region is CASSLGSGREND.

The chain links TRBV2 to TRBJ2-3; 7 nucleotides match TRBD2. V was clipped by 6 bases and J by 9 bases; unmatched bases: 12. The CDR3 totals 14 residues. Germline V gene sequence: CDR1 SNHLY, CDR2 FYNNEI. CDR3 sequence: CASSFAGAPATQYF. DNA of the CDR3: TGTGCCAGCAGCTTCGCGGGAGCTCCCGCGACGCAGTATTTT.

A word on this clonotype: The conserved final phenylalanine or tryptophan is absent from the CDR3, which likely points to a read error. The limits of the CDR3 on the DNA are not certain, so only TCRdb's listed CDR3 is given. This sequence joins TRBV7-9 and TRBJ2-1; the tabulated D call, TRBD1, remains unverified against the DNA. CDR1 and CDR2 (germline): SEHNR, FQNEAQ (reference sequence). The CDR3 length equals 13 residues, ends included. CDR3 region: CAGQGAGETQHFG.